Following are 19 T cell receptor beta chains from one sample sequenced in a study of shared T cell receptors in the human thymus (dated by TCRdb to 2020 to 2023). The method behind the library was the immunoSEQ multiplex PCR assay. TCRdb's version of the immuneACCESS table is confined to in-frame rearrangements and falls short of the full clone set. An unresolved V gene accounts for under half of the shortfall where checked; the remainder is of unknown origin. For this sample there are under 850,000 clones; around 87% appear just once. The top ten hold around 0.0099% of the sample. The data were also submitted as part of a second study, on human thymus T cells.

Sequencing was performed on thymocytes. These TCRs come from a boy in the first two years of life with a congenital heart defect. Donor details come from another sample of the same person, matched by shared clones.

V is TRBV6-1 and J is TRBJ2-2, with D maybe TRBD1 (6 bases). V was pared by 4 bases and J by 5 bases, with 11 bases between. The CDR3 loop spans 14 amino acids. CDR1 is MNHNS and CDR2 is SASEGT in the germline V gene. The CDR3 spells CASSGRGRTGELFF. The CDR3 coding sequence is TGTGCCAGCAGTGGCAGGGGACGGACCGGGGAGCTGTTTTTT.

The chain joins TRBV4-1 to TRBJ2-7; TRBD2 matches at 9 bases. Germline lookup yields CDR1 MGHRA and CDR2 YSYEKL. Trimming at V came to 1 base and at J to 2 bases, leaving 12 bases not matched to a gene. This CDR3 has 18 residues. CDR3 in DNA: TGCGCCAGCAGCCAAGGGGCGAAGCGGGAGGATCCCCCCTACGAGCAGTACTTC. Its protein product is CASSQGAKREDPPYEQYF.

CDR3 residues: CASSLGLAYQETQYF. CDR3 coding DNA: TGCGCCAGCAGCTTGGGGCTAGCGTACCAAGAGACCCAGTACTTC. V gene TRBV5-1 combines with J gene TRBJ2-5; the D gene is possibly TRBD2 (6 bases). The CDR3 covers 15 residues. V was cut by 0 bases and J by 0 bases, with 9 bases left in between. The V gene's germline CDR1 is SGHRS and CDR2 YFSETQ.

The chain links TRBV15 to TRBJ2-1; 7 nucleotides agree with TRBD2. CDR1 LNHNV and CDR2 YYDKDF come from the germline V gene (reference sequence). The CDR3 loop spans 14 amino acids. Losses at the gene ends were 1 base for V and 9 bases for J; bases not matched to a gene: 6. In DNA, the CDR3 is TGTGCCACCAGCAGAGTTGCGGGAGTGGGTGAGCAGTTCTTC. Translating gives CATSRVAGVGEQFF.

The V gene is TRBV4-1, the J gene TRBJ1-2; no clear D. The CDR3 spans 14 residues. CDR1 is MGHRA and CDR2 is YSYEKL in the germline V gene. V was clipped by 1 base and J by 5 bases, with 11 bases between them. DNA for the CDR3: TGCGCCAGCAGCCAAGGACCGCCGGGTTATGGCTACACCTTC. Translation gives CASSQGPPGYGYTF.

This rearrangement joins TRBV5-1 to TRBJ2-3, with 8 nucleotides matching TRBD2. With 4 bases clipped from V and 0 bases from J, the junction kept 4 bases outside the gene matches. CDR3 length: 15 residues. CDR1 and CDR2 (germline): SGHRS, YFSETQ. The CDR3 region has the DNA TGCGCCAGCAGCCCAGGGACTAGAAGCACAGATACGCAGTATTTT. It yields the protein CASSPGTRSTDTQYF.

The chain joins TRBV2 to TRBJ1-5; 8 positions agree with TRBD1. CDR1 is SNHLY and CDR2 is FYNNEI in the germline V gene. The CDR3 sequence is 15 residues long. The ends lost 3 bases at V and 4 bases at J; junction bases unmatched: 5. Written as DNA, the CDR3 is TGTGCCAGCAGTGACCTCACAGGGGGGAATCAGCCCCAGCATTTT. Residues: CASSDLTGGNQPQHF.

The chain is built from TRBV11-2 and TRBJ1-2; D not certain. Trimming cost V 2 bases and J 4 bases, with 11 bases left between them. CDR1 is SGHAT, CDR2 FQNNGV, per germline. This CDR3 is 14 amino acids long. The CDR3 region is CASSLWSGFYGYTF. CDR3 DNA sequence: TGTGCCAGCAGCTTATGGTCGGGTTTCTATGGCTACACCTTC.

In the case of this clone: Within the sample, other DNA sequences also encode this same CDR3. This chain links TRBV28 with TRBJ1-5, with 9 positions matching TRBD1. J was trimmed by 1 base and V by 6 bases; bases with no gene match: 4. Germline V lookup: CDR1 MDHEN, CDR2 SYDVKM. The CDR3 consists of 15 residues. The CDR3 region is CASSPDRGSNQPQHF. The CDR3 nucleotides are TGTGCCAGCAGCCCGGACAGGGGCAGCAATCAGCCCCAGCATTTT.

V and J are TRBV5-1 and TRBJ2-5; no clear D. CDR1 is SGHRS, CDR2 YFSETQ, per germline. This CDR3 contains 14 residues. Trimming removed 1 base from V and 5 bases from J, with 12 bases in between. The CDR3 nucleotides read TGCGCCAGCAGCTTGACCGTCGAGGCGGAGACCCAGTACTTC. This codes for CASSLTVEAETQYF.

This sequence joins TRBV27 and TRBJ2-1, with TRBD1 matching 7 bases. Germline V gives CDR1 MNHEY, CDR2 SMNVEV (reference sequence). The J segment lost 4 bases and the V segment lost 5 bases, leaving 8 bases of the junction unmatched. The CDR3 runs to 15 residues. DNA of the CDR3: TGTGCCAGCAGTCGGGACAGTACGGGGTACAATGAGCAGTTCTTC. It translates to CASSRDSTGYNEQFF.

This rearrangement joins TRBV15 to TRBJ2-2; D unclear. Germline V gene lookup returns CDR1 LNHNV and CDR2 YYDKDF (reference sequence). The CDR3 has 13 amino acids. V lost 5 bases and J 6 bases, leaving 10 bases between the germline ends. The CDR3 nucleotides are TGTGCCACCAGCTTGCGCCATCCCGGGGAGCTGTTTTTT. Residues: CATSLRHPGELFF. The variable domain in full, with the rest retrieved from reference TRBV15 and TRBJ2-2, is DAMVIQNPRYQVTQFGKPVTLSCSQTLNHNVMYWYQQKSSQAPKLLFHYYDKDFNNEADTPDNFQSRRPNTSFCFLDIRSPGLGDTAMYLCATSLRHPGELFFGEGSRLTVL.

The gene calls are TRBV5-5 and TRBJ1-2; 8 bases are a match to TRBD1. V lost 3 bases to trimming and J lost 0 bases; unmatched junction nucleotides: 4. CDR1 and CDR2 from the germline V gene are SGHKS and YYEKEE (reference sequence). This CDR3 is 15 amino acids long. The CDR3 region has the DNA TGTGCCAGCAGCTCGGACAGGGCCCCTAACTATGGCTACACCTTC. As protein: CASSSDRAPNYGYTF.

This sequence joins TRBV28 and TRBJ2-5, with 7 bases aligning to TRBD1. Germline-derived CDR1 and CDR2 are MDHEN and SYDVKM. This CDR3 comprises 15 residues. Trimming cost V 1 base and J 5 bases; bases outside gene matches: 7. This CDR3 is CASSLFGRGYETQYF. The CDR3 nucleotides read TGTGCCAGCAGTTTATTCGGCAGGGGGTACGAGACCCAGTACTTC.

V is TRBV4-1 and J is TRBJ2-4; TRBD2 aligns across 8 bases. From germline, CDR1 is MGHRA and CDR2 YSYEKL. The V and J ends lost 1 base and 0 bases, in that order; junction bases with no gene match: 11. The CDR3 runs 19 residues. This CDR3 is CASSQVITPGGIAKNIQYF. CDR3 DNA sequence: TGCGCCAGCAGCCAAGTGATCACCCCGGGAGGGATAGCCAAAAACATTCAGTACTTC.

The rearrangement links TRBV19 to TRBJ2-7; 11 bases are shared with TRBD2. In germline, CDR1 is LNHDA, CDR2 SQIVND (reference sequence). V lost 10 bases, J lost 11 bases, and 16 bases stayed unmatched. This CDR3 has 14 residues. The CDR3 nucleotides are TGTGCCACTATACTCGCACTAGCGGGAGTTAGGAAGTACTTC. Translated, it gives CATILALAGVRKYF.

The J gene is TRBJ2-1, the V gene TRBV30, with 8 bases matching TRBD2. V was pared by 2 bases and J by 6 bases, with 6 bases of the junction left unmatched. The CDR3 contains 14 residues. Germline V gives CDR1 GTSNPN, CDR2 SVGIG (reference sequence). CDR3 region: CAWSPDSGINEQFF. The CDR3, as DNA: TGTGCCTGGAGTCCCGATAGCGGGATCAATGAGCAGTTCTTC.

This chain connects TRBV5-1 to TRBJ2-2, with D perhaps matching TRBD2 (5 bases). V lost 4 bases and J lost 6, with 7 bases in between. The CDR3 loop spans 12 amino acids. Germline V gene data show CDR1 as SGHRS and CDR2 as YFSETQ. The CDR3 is CASSISAGELFF. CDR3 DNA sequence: TGCGCCAGCAGCATTAGCGCCGGGGAGCTGTTTTTT.

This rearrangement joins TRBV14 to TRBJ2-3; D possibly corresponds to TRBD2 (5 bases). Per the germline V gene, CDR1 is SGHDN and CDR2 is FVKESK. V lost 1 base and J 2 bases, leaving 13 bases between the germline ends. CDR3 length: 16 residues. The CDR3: CASSQVKARDTDTQYF. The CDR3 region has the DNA TGTGCCAGCAGCCAAGTAAAAGCGAGGGACACAGATACGCAGTATTTT.